The next 22 T cell receptor beta chains were all read from a single sample in a study of blood T cells in healthy people across ages. A second roughly 7 to 11 cycle PCR used barcoded and J-beta primers. Each CDR3 protein is one row after TCRdb ran MiXCR on the 5' RACE reads. The sample shows about 800,000 distinct CDR3 sequences, approximately 25% of them seen only once. These same records also appear under a second study, on T cells of mothers and their children.

The sequenced sample was blood. The receptor source for this set is a boy under 18 in good health.

The chain combines TRBV4-3 with TRBJ1-3; 7 nucleotides line up with TRBD1. The CDR3 totals 16 residues. Trimming at V came to 2 bases and at J to 2 bases, leaving 6 bases not matched to a gene. Per the germline V gene, CDR1 is LGHNA and CDR2 is YSLEER. This CDR3 reads CASSQHIQGPGNTIYF. As DNA, the CDR3 is TGCGCCAGCAGCCAACATATACAGGGGCCTGGAAACACCATATATTTT.

This clonotype was seen more than once but under ten times. The chain recombines TRBV12-3 or TRBV12-4 with TRBJ2-5; 10 bases line up with TRBD1. Judging by the DNA end, TRBJ2-1 fits better; the J call may be wrong. The CDR3 extends over 15 amino acids. The CDR3 sequence: CASTDLLTGGHEQFF. In DNA, the CDR3 is TGTGCCAGCACCGACCTGTTGACAGGGGGCCATGAGCAGTTCTTC.

V gene TRBV11-2 combines with J gene TRBJ2-1, with 10 bases lining up with TRBD1. CDR3 length: 15 residues. The germline V gene has CDR1 SGHAT and CDR2 FQNNGV. With V trimmed by 5 bases and J by 3 bases, 4 bases remained unmatched. The CDR3 loop is CASSRGTGVYNEQFF. The CDR3, as DNA: TGTGCCAGCAGCCGAGGGACAGGGGTCTACAATGAGCAGTTCTTC.

This clonotype has a handful of counts. CDR3 DNA: TGTGCCAGCAGCTCCCCTACGACAGGTCCGAACACCGGGGAGCTGTTTTTT. Protein: CASSSPTTGPNTGELFF. The rearrangement uses TRBV7-3 and TRBJ2-2, with a possible D match to TRBD1 (6 bases). The germline V gene has CDR1 SGHTA and CDR2 FQGTGA. Trimming removed 4 bases at V and 0 bases at J, with 15 bases between. The CDR3 runs to 17 residues.

This clonotype was observed many times. CDR3 protein: CASSVISSYNSPLHF. The DNA of the CDR3 is TGTGCCAGCAGTGTCATAAGCTCCTATAATTCACCCCTCCACTTT. The chain combines TRBV27 with TRBJ1-6; the D is unclear. The CDR3 totals 15 residues. Trimming cost V 5 bases and J 0 bases, with 8 bases left between them. Germline CDR1 and CDR2: MNHEY and SMNVEV (reference sequence).

This clonotype has a count of ten or more. The rearrangement joins TRBV4-1 to TRBJ1-2, with a possible D match to TRBD1 (6 bases). Between the trimmed V and J ends, which lost 4 bases and 7 bases, there was a span of 22 bases. The CDR3 is 16 residues long. Germline loops: CDR1 MGHRA, CDR2 YSYEKL. CDR3 DNA sequence: TGCGCCAGCAGCCGCTCATCCGGGGGCACAGGGTCTGGCTACACCTTC. Residues: CASSRSSGGTGSGYTF.

This clonotype was detected only a few times. V is TRBV2 and J is TRBJ2-5; unclear D gene. The CDR3 spans 14 residues. Trimming cost V 6 bases and J 11 bases, with 22 bases left between them. Germline lookup yields CDR1 SNHLY and CDR2 FYNNEI. The CDR3 is CASREISGPMEQYF. The CDR3 nucleotides read TGTGCCAGCAGAGAGATTTCGGGCCCAATGGAGCAGTACTTC.

This sequence joins TRBV28 and TRBJ2-2; tentatively, D is TRBD1 (5 bases). V lost 3 bases and J 1 base, leaving 9 bases between the germline ends. This CDR3 is built from 15 residues. In germline, CDR1 is MDHEN, CDR2 SYDVKM. For the CDR3, the DNA is TGTGCCAGCAGTTTCGGACACCTGAACACCGGGGAGCTGTTTTTT. This translates into CASSFGHLNTGELFF.

In this sample, this clonotype turned up a few times. This chain joins TRBV5-1 and TRBJ2-3; D may be TRBD1 (6 bases). This CDR3 region has 17 residues. Trimming took 0 bases from V and 0 from J, leaving 14 bases between them. The V gene's germline CDR1 is SGHRS and CDR2 YFSETQ. CDR3 bases: TGCGCCAGCAGCTTGGGACAGGTCATGCCTAGCACAGATACGCAGTATTTT. Protein sequence: CASSLGQVMPSTDTQYF.

This clonotype was observed a few times. The V and J genes are TRBV5-1 and TRBJ1-1, with D perhaps matching TRBD1 (5 bases). This CDR3 is built from 14 residues. CDR1 and CDR2 from the germline V gene are SGHRS and YFSETQ. Trimming pared 4 bases from V and 0 bases from J, leaving 10 bases between. Here the CDR3 reads CASSPGSVNTEAFF. Written as DNA, the CDR3 is TGCGCCAGCAGCCCAGGGTCAGTGAACACTGAAGCTTTCTTT.

The chain has TRBV7-2 and TRBJ2-7; the match to TRBD2 covers 10 bases. CDR3 length: 15 residues. The junction had 2 bases not matched to a gene; V was cut back by 3 bases and J by 0 bases. Germline CDR1 is SGHTA and CDR2 is FQGNSA. CDR3 sequence: CASSFGLADSYEQYF. CDR3 bases: TGTGCCAGCAGCTTTGGACTAGCGGACTCCTACGAGCAGTACTTC.

The CDR3 DNA reads TGTGCCAGCAGCGGGGACAGGATCAATGAGCAGTTCTTC. This codes for CASSGDRINEQFF. This rearrangement joins TRBV5-6 to TRBJ2-1; 8 bases are a match to TRBD1. This CDR3 comprises 13 residues. V dropped 4 bases and J dropped 6; count of bases not matched to a gene: 3. Germline lookup yields CDR1 SGHDT and CDR2 YYEEEE.

J is TRBJ2-1 and V is TRBV5-1; a possible D gene is TRBD1 (8 bases). The J call may be incorrect, as the DNA end agrees better with TRBJ2-7. Per germline, CDR1 SGHRS and CDR2 YFSETQ. This CDR3 comprises 14 residues. The CDR3 loop reads CASRVTGGAYEQYF. The CDR3 bases are TGCGCCAGCAGAGTTACAGGGGGGGCCTACGAGCAGTACTTC.

This clonotype was detected a few times. The chain links TRBV29-1 to TRBJ2-3, with D perhaps given as TRBD1 or TRBD2 (6 bases each). The CDR3 runs 15 residues. Germline-derived CDR1 and CDR2 are SQVTM and ANQGSEA. V lost 7 bases and J 2 bases, leaving 19 bases between the germline ends. The DNA of the CDR3 is TGCAGCGCAGTTGGAGGGGACACAAACACAGATACGCAGTATTTT. Translation: CSAVGGDTNTDTQYF.

The V and J genes are TRBV4-2 and TRBJ1-2, with 10 bases fitting TRBD1. From germline, CDR1 is LGHNA and CDR2 YNFKEQ. V was clipped by 1 base and J by 3 bases; unmatched bases: 8. The CDR3 has 17 residues. DNA for the CDR3: TGTGCCAGCAGCCAAGGCGGCCCGGGGACAGGGGACTATGGCTACACCTTC. Encoded protein: CASSQGGPGTGDYGYTF.

This chain uses TRBV7-3 with TRBJ2-7; D remains ambiguous. The J call is uncertain, as TRBJ2-1 better fits the DNA end. Germline CDR1 and CDR2: SGHTA and FQGTGA. This CDR3 spans 12 amino acids. The CDR3 DNA follows: TGTGCCAGCAGCTTACGCGAGGATGAGCAGTTCTTC. Its protein is CASSLREDEQFF.

This clonotype was counted only a few times. This chain joins TRBV16 and TRBJ1-2; no firm D call. Germline values: CDR1 KGHSY, CDR2 FQNENV. CDR3 length: 16 amino acids. Between the trimmed V and J ends, which lost 1 base and 1 base, there was a span of 13 bases. The CDR3 here is CASSQLDLSFNYGYTF. CDR3 bases: TGTGCCAGCAGCCAATTGGACCTATCCTTTAACTATGGCTACACCTTC.

This chain uses TRBV5-1 with TRBJ2-7; TRBD2 agrees at 12 bases. J gave up 5 bases and V 4 bases, and 13 bases lay outside the gene matches. Per the germline V gene, CDR1 is SGHRS and CDR2 is YFSETQ. This CDR3 spans 17 amino acids. CDR3 protein: CASSPTLTSGGSHEQYF. The DNA of the CDR3 is TGCGCCAGCAGCCCGACCCTGACTAGCGGGGGATCCCACGAGCAGTACTTC.

The count of this clonotype is one. V gene TRBV20-1 combines with J gene TRBJ1-1; D is undetermined. The V gene's germline CDR1 is DFQATT and CDR2 SNEGSKA (reference sequence). The CDR3 length is 13 residues. Trimming cost V 6 bases and J 4 bases, with 15 bases left between them. CDR3 loop: CSAQHFRGTEAFF. For the CDR3, the DNA is TGCAGTGCCCAACATTTCCGGGGCACTGAAGCTTTCTTT.

V and J are TRBV6-1 and TRBJ2-5, with 11 nucleotides matching TRBD1. With 7 bases clipped from V and 3 bases from J, the junction kept 10 bases outside the gene matches. The germline V gene encodes CDR1 MNHNS and CDR2 SASEGT. The CDR3 contains 16 residues. As DNA, the CDR3 is TGTGCCAGCACTAGGGGGGACAGGGGGTTTGAAGAGACCCAGTACTTC. Amino acids: CASTRGDRGFEETQYF.

This chain uses TRBV9 with TRBJ2-5; 8 bases map to TRBD1. The CDR3 covers 15 residues. Unmatched junction bases numbered 8, after V lost 3 bases and J lost 4 bases. CDR1 is SGDLS and CDR2 is YYNGEE in the germline V gene. The CDR3 here is CASSGRQGARETQYF. Here the CDR3 DNA reads TGTGCCAGCAGCGGCCGTCAGGGGGCTAGAGAGACCCAGTACTTC. Together with reference TRBV9 and TRBJ2-5, the CDR3 gives the full variable domain: DSGVTQTPKHLITATGQRVTLRCSPRSGDLSVYWYQQSLDQGLQFLIQYYNGEERAKGNILERFSAQQFPDLHSELNLSSLELGDSALYFCASSGRQGARETQYFGPGTRLLVL.

A few counts support this clonotype. The gene calls are TRBV4-3 and TRBJ2-6; maybe TRBD2 (5 bases). The V end lost 0 bases, the J end lost 4 bases, and 10 bases lay between the germline ends. Germline CDR1 reads LGHNA; CDR2 reads YSLEER. CDR3 length equals 16 residues. The CDR3, as DNA: TGCGCCAGCAGCCAAGAATACCTAGCCGGGGCCAACGTCCTGACTTTC. It codes for CASSQEYLAGANVLTF.